These 20 T cell receptor beta chains were all obtained from the same sample, sequenced in a study of shared clonotypes between healthy human individuals. CD8 cells regarded as naive lacked CD45RO, were positively chosen for CCR7, and omitted terminally differentiated effector memory CD45RA+ cells. Clones were read by immunoSEQ multiplex PCR, and TCRdb kept only the in-frame ones, dropping some. The sample contains 1.5 million to 2.5 million clones, less than 95% of which appear only once. The sequencing input was naive CD8+ T cells sorted from blood. The source is a man younger than 35 in good health.

This chain uses TRBV11-2 with TRBJ2-7; D is unresolved. The CDR3 has 14 amino acids. V was clipped by 2 bases and J by 2 bases, with 10 bases between them. Germline V lookup: CDR1 SGHAT, CDR2 FQNNGV. The CDR3: CASSLNPPPYEQYF. The CDR3 DNA is TGTGCCAGCAGCTTAAACCCTCCCCCCTACGAGCAGTACTTC.

CDR3 sequence reads: CASSVGFGGLNTEAFF. DNA for the CDR3: TGTGCCAGCAGCGTAGGGTTTGGGGGCCTGAACACTGAAGCTTTCTTT. The rearrangement joins TRBV9 to TRBJ1-1, with D perhaps TRBD1 (6 bases). The CDR3 sequence is 16 residues long. Germline assignment: CDR1 SGDLS and CDR2 YYNGEE. With 0 bases removed from V and 0 bases from J, the gap between germline ends came to 12 bases.

Regarding this clone: One end of the junction fails to match germline, which may point to a read error. This sample also contains other DNA sequences that code for the same CDR3. The chain employs TRBV5-4 and TRBJ2-2, with TRBD2 matching 9 bases. Per germline, CDR1 SGHNT and CDR2 YYREEE (reference sequence). The CDR3 spans 17 residues. In DNA, the CDR3 is TGTGCCAGTAGCTTCAGACTAGCGGTGATGAACACCGGGGAGCTGTTTTTT. Protein: CASSFRLAVMNTGELFF.

This chain joins TRBV5-6 and TRBJ2-7; possible D gene TRBD2, 5 bases. This CDR3 comprises 12 residues. Germline V gives CDR1 SGHDT, CDR2 YYEEEE. Trimming left V 6 bases short and J 7 bases short, with 14 bases between. DNA for the CDR3: TGTGCCAGCACCCTTTTTTCGGGGGAGCAGTACTTC. As protein: CASTLFSGEQYF. The entire variable domain, with the rest obtained from reference TRBV5-6 and TRBJ2-7, is as follows: DAGVTQSPTHLIKTRGQQVTLRCSPKSGHDTVSWYQQALGQGPQFIFQYYEEEERQRGNFPDRFSGHQFPNYSSELNVNALLLGDSALYLCASTLFSGEQYFGPGTRLTVT.

The chain links TRBV18 to TRBJ2-7; the D gene could be TRBD1 or TRBD2 (5 bases each). V shed 4 bases and J shed 4 bases, with 11 bases lying between them. The CDR3 is made up of 13 amino acids. CDR1 is KGHSH, CDR2 LQKENI, per germline. CDR3 bases: TGTGCCAGCTCACGAGGGCAGGGATACGAGCAGTACTTC. Amino acids: CASSRGQGYEQYF.

The genes are TRBV7-9 and TRBJ1-3, with TRBD1 as a possible D gene (5 bases). The germline V and J ends were trimmed by 3 bases and 7 bases, with 10 bases remaining between them. Germline V gene sequence: CDR1 SEHNR, CDR2 FQNEAQ (reference sequence). The CDR3 has 13 amino acids. The CDR3 bases are TGTGCCAGCAGCTTGGAGACAGAGAACACCATATATTTT. Translating gives CASSLETENTIYF.

This clone was counted only a few times. This chain links TRBV19 with TRBJ1-5; D is unresolved. The CDR3 loop spans 15 amino acids. Germline V gives CDR1 LNHDA, CDR2 SQIVND (reference sequence). The ends were cut back, 1 base at V and 4 bases at J, with 11 bases in the middle. The CDR3 loop reads CASSIVVLGNQPQHF. CDR3 coding DNA: TGTGCCAGTAGTATAGTTGTTCTGGGTAATCAGCCCCAGCATTTT.

The CDR3 DNA follows: TGTGCCAGCAGAGGGACGGTCGACTCTGGAAACACCATATATTTT. Residues: CASRGTVDSGNTIYF. This chain connects TRBV9 to TRBJ1-3; perhaps TRBD1 as D (5 bases). V shed 5 bases and J shed 0 bases, with 12 bases lying between them. Germline V CDR1 and CDR2: SGDLS, YYNGEE. The CDR3 is 15 residues long.

Regarding this clone: This CDR3 is also generated by other DNA sequences in the sample. The chain carries TRBV4-2 and TRBJ1-1; TRBD1 agrees at 8 bases. The J segment lost 5 bases and the V segment lost 1 base, leaving 6 bases of the junction unmatched. From germline, CDR1 is LGHNA and CDR2 YNFKEQ. There are 15 residues in the CDR3. CDR3 in DNA: TGTGCCAGCAGCCAAGGCCAGGGGGCAGGGACTGAAGCTTTCTTT. It codes for CASSQGQGAGTEAFF.

V is TRBV6-5 and J is TRBJ2-1; D could derive from TRBD1 or TRBD2 (5 bases each). Trimming took 5 bases from V and 9 from J, leaving 14 bases between them. CDR3 length equals 13 residues. From germline, CDR1 is MNHEY and CDR2 SVGAGI. CDR3 sequence reads: CASSLQTGPEQFF. CDR3 DNA sequence: TGTGCCAGCAGTCTACAGACGGGGCCTGAGCAGTTCTTC.

The chain links TRBV4-1 to TRBJ1-4, with a weak D call TRBD1 (5 bases). Germline CDR1 is MGHRA and CDR2 is YSYEKL. CDR3 size: 15 residues. V was shortened by 0 bases and J by 5 bases, with 10 bases between the two germline ends. CDR3 region: CASSQEGDGNEKLFF. The DNA of the CDR3 is TGCGCCAGCAGCCAAGAGGGGGACGGAAATGAAAAACTGTTTTTT.

The chain links TRBV6-6 to TRBJ2-7, with D perhaps TRBD1 (6 bases). Trimming took off 4 bases at V and 7 bases at J, with 23 bases between the two ends. CDR3 length: 16 residues. CDR1 is MNHNY, CDR2 SVGAGI, per germline (reference sequence). CDR3 nucleotide sequence: TGTGCCAGCAGTTTCCCACCGGGACACCCGGGTGAAGAGCAGTACTTC. It yields the protein CASSFPPGHPGEEQYF.

J is TRBJ2-3 and V is TRBV6-1; perhaps TRBD1 as D (5 bases). Germline V gives CDR1 MNHNS, CDR2 SASEGT. V lost 2 bases, J lost 0 bases, and 12 bases lay in between. The CDR3 loop spans 16 amino acids. CDR3 sequence reads: CASSEWGGTSTDTQYF. The DNA of the CDR3 is TGTGCCAGCAGTGAATGGGGCGGAACAAGCACAGATACGCAGTATTTT.

About this clone itself: Additional DNA sequences in this sample encode the identical CDR3. The J gene is TRBJ2-7, the V gene TRBV28; D gene unclear. Trimming took off 2 bases at V and 1 base at J, with 9 bases between the two ends. CDR1 is MDHEN and CDR2 is SYDVKM in the germline V gene. This CDR3 region has 14 residues. The CDR3 sequence: CASSLLRDSYEQYF. In nucleotides, the CDR3 is TGTGCCAGCAGTTTACTAAGGGATTCCTACGAGCAGTACTTC.

The chain is built from TRBV6-5 and TRBJ2-2; D not certain. Germline V CDR1 and CDR2: MNHEY, SVGAGI. CDR3 length: 14 amino acids. V lost 6 bases, J lost 0 bases, and 8 bases lay in between. The CDR3 loop is CASRAAANTGELFF. DNA for the CDR3: TGTGCCAGCAGGGCGGCGGCGAACACCGGGGAGCTGTTTTTT.

In this sample, this clone turned up once. The sample contains more than one DNA sequence encoding this CDR3. The gene calls are TRBV7-6 and TRBJ2-3, with D unclear. The V gene lost 1 base and the J gene lost 0 bases, with 5 bases spanning the gap. The CDR3 loop spans 14 amino acids. Germline CDR1 SGHVS, CDR2 FNYEAQ. CDR3 nucleotide sequence: TGTGCCAGCAGCTTAGGGACCAGCACAGATACGCAGTATTTT. It yields the protein CASSLGTSTDTQYF.

V and J are TRBV7-8 and TRBJ1-1; TRBD1 matches at 7 bases. CDR1 and CDR2 (germline): SGHVS, FQNEAQ. The CDR3 is 15 residues long. Trimming at V came to 1 base and at J to 0 bases, leaving 2 bases not matched to a gene. CDR3 protein: CASSLGQGMNTEAFF. CDR3 sequence (DNA): TGTGCCAGCAGCTTAGGACAGGGTATGAACACTGAAGCTTTCTTT.

The chain carries TRBV11-2 and TRBJ1-1; D ambiguous. Germline CDR1 reads SGHAT; CDR2 reads FQNNGV. Trimming took off 4 bases at V and 0 bases at J, with 12 bases between the two ends. The CDR3 covers 15 residues. The CDR3 loop is CASSSDTLLNTEAFF. The CDR3 DNA reads TGTGCCAGCAGCTCTGACACCCTATTGAACACTGAAGCTTTCTTT.

This chain connects TRBV28 to TRBJ2-1, with 7 positions matching TRBD2. Germline V lookup: CDR1 MDHEN, CDR2 SYDVKM. The CDR3 spans 13 residues. V dropped 6 bases and J dropped 7; count of bases not matched to a gene: 6. Here the CDR3 reads CASSPGGGNEQFF. CDR3 DNA: TGTGCCAGCAGCCCTGGGGGGGGGAATGAGCAGTTCTTC.

The chain links TRBV27 to TRBJ1-1; 9 nucleotides line up with TRBD1. The V segment lost 3 bases and the J segment 4 bases; nucleotides outside the gene matches: 9. The germline gives CDR1 MNHEY, CDR2 SMNVEV (reference sequence). The CDR3 contains 16 residues. The CDR3 protein is CASSFLNTGGPTEAFF. CDR3 coding DNA: TGTGCCAGCAGTTTCCTAAATACAGGGGGCCCCACTGAAGCTTTCTTT.